What follows describes a single T cell receptor beta chain. Its target is not known. This entry belongs to a study of cytomegalovirus exposure and HLA in healthy donors. Each donor was nominally healthy when sampled (though unrecorded immune exposures were likely). In the PCR, 60 Vbeta and 13 Jbeta primers were used. TCRdb keeps only in-frame clones here, not all; method: immunoSEQ multiplex PCR. Among fewer than 200,000 clones listed, less than 80% were seen once. CDR1 SEHNR and CDR2 FQNEAQ come from the germline V gene (reference sequence). Germline trimming cut 1 base from V and 7 bases from J; bases unmatched to any gene: 12. This CDR3 has 19 amino acids. Study-wide results and limits: According to reports, the classifier identified cytomegalovirus status with high specificity and sensitivity.

This TCR came from a female donor in good health and CMV-seronegative. The genes are TRBV7-9 and TRBJ2-2; 13 bases are a match to TRBD2. Sequenced material: PBMCs. The CDR3 DNA sequence: TGTGCCAGCAGCTTAGAGTTCGGACTAGCGGGAGTTTGGGACGGGGAGCTGTTTTTT. Translation gives CASSLEFGLAGVWDGELFF.